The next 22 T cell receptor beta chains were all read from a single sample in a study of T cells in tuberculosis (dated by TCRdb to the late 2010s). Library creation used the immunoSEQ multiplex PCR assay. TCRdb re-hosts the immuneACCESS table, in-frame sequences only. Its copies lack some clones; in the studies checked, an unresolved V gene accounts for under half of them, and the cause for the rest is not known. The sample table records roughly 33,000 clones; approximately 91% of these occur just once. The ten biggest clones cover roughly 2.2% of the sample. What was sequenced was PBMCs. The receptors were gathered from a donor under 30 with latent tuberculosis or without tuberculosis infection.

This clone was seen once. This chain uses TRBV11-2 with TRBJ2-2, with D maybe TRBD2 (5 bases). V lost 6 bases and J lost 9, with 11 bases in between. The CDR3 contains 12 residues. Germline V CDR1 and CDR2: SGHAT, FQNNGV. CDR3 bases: TGTGCCAGCAGACCAGTCGGGAGGGAGCTGTTTTTT. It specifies CASRPVGRELFF. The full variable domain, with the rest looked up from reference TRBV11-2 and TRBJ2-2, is EAGVAQSPRYKIIEKRQSVAFWCNPISGHATLYWYQQILGQGPKLLIQFQNNGVVDDSQLPKDRFSAERLKGVDSTLKIQPAKLEDSAVYLCASRPVGRELFFGEGSRLTVL.

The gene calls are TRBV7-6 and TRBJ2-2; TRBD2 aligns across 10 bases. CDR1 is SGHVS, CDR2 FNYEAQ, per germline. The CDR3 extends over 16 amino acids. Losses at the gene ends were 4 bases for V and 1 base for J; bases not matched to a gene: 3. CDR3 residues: CASSSRTSGNTGELFF. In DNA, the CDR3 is TGTGCCAGCAGCTCTCGGACTAGCGGGAACACCGGGGAGCTGTTTTTT.

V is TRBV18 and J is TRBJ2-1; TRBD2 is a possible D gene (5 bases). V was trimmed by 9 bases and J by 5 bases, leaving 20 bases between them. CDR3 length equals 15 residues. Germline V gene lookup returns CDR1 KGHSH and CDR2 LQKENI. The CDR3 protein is CASFTIGVSNNEQFF. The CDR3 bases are TGTGCCAGTTTCACCATCGGGGTATCAAACAATGAGCAGTTCTTC.

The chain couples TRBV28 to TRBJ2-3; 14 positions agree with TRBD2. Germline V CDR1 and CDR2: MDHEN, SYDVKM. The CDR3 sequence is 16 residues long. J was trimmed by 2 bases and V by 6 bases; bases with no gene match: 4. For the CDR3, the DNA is TGTGCCAGCAGGTCGGGACTAGCGGGGGACACAGATACGCAGTATTTT. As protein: CASRSGLAGDTDTQYF. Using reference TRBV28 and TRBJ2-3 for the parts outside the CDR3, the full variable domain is DVKVTQSSRYLVKRTGEKVFLECVQDMDHENMFWYRQDPGLGLRLIYFSYDVKMKEKGDIPEGYSVSREKKERFSLILESASTNQTSMYLCASRSGLAGDTDTQYFGPGTRLTVL.

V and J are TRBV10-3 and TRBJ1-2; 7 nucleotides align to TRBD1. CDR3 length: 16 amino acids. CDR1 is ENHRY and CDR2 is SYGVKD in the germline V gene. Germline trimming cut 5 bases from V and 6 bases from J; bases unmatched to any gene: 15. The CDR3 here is CAISISQGVVSDGYTF. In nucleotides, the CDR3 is TGTGCCATCAGTATATCCCAGGGGGTGGTAAGCGATGGCTACACCTTC.

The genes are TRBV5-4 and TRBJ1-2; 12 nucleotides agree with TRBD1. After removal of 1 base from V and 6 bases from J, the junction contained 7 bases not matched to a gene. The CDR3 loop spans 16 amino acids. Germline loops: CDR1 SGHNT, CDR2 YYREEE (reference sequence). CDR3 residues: CASSLSYGTGGHGYTF. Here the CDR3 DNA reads TGTGCCAGCAGCTTGTCATATGGGACAGGGGGCCATGGCTACACCTTC.

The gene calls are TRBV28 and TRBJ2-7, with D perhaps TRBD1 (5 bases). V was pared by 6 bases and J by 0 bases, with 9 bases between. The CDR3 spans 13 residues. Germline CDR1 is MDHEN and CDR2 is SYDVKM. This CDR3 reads CASRDSRSYEQYF. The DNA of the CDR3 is TGTGCCAGCAGAGACAGCCGCTCCTACGAGCAGTACTTC.

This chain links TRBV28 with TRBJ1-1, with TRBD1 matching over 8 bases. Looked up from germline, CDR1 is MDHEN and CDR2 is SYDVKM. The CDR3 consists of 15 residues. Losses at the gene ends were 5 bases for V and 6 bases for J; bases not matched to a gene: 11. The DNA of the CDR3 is TGTGCCAGCAGTATGGGACAGGATAGGTTCGCTGAAGCTTTCTTT. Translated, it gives CASSMGQDRFAEAFF.

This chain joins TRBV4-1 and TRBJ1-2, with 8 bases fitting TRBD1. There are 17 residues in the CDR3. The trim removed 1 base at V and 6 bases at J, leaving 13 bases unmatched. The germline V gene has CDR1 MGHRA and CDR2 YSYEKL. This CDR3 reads CASSQVVFGQGDHGYTF. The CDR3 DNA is TGCGCCAGCAGCCAAGTTGTATTTGGACAGGGAGATCATGGCTACACCTTC.

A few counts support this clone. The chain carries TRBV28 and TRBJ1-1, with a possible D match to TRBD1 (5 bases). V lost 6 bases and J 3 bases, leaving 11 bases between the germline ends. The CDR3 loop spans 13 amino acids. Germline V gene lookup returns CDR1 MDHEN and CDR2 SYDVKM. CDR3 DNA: TGTGCCAGCAGCCCCCGGGGGGACACTGAAGCTTTCTTT. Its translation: CASSPRGDTEAFF.

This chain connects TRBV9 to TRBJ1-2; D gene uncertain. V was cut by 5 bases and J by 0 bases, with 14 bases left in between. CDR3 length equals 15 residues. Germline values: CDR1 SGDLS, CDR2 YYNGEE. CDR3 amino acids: CASSEPTRANYGYTF. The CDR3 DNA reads TGTGCCAGCAGTGAACCCACGCGTGCTAACTATGGCTACACCTTC.

CDR3 protein: CASSPRTGETQYF. In nucleotides, the CDR3 is TGTGCCAGCAGCCCAAGGACAGGGGAGACCCAGTACTTC. This sequence joins TRBV9 and TRBJ2-5; 8 bases align to TRBD1. V shed 4 bases, J shed 5 bases, and the junction held 4 bases outside the gene matches. Germline CDR1 reads SGDLS; CDR2 reads YYNGEE. CDR3 length equals 13 residues.

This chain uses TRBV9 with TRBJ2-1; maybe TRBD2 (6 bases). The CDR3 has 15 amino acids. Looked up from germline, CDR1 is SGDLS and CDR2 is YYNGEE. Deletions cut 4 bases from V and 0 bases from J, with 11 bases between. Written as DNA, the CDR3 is TGTGCCAGCAGCATTAGCGGTGGCTCCTACAATGAGCAGTTCTTC. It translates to CASSISGGSYNEQFF.

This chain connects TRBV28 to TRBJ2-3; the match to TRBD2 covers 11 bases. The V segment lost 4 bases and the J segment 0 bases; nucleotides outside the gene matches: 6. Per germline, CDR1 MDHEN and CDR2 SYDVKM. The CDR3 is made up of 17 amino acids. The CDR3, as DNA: TGTGCCAGCAGTTCTTCCTGGACTAGCGGGAGCACAGATACGCAGTATTTT. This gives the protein CASSSSWTSGSTDTQYF.

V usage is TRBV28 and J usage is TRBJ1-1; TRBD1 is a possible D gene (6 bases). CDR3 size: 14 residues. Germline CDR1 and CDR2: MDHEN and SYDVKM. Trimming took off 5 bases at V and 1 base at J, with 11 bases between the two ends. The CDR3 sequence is CASSPGTKNTEAFF. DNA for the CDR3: TGTGCCAGCAGTCCTGGGACAAAGAACACTGAAGCTTTCTTT.

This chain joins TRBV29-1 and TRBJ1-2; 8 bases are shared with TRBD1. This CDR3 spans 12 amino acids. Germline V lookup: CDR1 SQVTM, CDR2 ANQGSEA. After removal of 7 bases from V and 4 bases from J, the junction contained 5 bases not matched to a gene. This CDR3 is CSGRQGFYGYTF. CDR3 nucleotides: TGCAGCGGCAGACAGGGGTTCTATGGCTACACCTTC. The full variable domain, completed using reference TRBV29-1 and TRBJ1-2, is SAVISQKPSRDICQRGTSLTIQCQVDSQVTMMFWYRQQPGQSLTLIATANQGSEATYESGFVIDKFPISRPNLTFSTLTVSNMSPEDSSIYLCSGRQGFYGYTFGSGTRLTVV.

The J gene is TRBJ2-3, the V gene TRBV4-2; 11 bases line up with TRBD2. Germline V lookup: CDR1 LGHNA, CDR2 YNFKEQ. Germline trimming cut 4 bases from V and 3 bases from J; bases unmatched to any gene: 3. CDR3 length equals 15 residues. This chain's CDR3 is CASSPTSGETDTQYF. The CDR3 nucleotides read TGTGCCAGCAGCCCGACTAGCGGGGAAACAGATACGCAGTATTTT.

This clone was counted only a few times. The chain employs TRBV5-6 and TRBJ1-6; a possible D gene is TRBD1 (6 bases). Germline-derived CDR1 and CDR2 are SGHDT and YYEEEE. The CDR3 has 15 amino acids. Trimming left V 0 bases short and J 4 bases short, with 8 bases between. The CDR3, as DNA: TGTGCCAGCAGCTTGGCCAGGGGATATAATTCACCCCTCCACTTT. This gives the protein CASSLARGYNSPLHF.

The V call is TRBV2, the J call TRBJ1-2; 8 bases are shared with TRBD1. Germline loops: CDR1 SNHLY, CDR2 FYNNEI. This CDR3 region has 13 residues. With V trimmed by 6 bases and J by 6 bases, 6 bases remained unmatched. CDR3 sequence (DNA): TGTGCCAGCAGCCCGACAGGGGAAGATGGCTACACCTTC. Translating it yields CASSPTGEDGYTF. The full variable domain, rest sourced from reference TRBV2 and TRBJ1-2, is EPEVTQTPSHQVTQMGQEVILRCVPISNHLYFYWYRQILGQKVEFLVSFYNNEISEKSEIFDDQFSVERPDGSNFTLKIRSTKLEDSAMYFCASSPTGEDGYTFGSGTRLTVV.

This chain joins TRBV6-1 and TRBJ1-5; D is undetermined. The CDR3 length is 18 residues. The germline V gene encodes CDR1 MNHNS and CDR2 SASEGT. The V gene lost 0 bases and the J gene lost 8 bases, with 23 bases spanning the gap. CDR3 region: CASSEAAGLEPFLKPQHF. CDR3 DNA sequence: TGTGCCAGCAGTGAAGCAGCGGGATTAGAACCCTTCCTAAAGCCCCAGCATTTT.

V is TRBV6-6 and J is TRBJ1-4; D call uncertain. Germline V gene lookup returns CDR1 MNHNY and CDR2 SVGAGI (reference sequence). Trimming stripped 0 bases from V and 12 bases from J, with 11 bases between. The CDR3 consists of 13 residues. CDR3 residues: CASSYSPREELFF. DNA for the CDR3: TGTGCCAGCAGTTACTCGCCGCGGGAGGAACTGTTTTTT.

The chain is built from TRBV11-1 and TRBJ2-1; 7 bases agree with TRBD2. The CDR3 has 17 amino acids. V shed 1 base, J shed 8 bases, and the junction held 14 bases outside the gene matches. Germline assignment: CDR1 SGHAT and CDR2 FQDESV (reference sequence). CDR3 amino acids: CASSLGRRELPNHEQFF. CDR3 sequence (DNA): TGTGCCAGCAGCTTAGGTAGGCGGGAGCTACCTAATCATGAGCAGTTCTTC.